A selection of T cell receptor beta chains follows, all from one sample in a study of blood T cell repertoires in COVID-19. The method was immunoSEQ multiplex PCR; TCRdb's version includes in-frame clones alone and lacks a portion of them. The repertoire holds 110,000 or so clones, with about 85% as singletons. The sample comprised peripheral blood. These receptors were taken from a man aged 40-50 years with acute or convalescent COVID-19. CDR3s include the opening cysteine and the closing phenylalanine or tryptophan. D genes are given only for firm matches. Some rows mark clone size as missing; the rest say once, few, many or name a class of expanded clone.

d_gene | j_gene | v_gene | abundance | CDR3nt | CDR3aa
- | TRBJ2-1 | TRBV24-1 | - | TGTGCCACCAGTGAGTCCATAGCGCCCCTCTACAATGAGCAGTTCTTC | CATSESIAPLYNEQFF
- | TRBJ1-5 | TRBV27 | - | TGTGCCAGCAGTCCCCGAGGTCGGGGCAATCAGCCCCAGCATTTT | CASSPRGRGNQPQHF
TRBD2 | TRBJ2-1 | TRBV24-1 | - | TGTGCCACCAGGGCTAGCGGGGGGGTTTATGAGCAGTTCTTC | CATRASGGVYEQFF
- | TRBJ2-5 | TRBV5-4 | - | TGTGCCAGCAGCCCGGACATTCTACTAGAGACCCAGTACTTC | CASSPDILLETQYF
TRBD1 | TRBJ1-2 | TRBV18 | few | TGTGCCAGCTCACCAGATGGGACAGGAGTCGATGGCTACACCTTC | CASSPDGTGVDGYTF
TRBD2 | TRBJ2-1 | TRBV15 | once | TGTGCCACCAGCAGAGAGACGGGGGGGCACGCTGAGCAGTTCTTC | CATSRETGGHAEQFF
TRBD2 | TRBJ2-3 | TRBV9 | - | TGTGCCAGCACTAGGACTAGCGGGGGGGCGGATACGCAGTATTTT | CASTRTSGGADTQYF
- | TRBJ2-3 | TRBV3-1/TRBV3-2 | - | TGTGCCAGCAGCCAAGCAGGGGTCGCGGGTACAGATACGCAGTATTTT | CASSQAGVAGTDTQYF
- | TRBJ2-7 | TRBV6-5 | - | TGTGCCAGCAGCAGCACAGCCCGCGACTACGAGCAGTACTTC | CASSSTARDYEQYF
TRBD2 | TRBJ2-7 | TRBV10-1 | few | TGCGCCAGTATGACTAGCGGGGGAATCTACGAGCAGTACTTC | CASMTSGGIYEQYF
TRBD1 | TRBJ2-7 | TRBV30 | - | TGTGCCTGGGGAGACAGGGGGGTGCTTAGCGAGCAGTACTTC | CAWGDRGVLSEQYF
- | TRBJ2-7 | TRBV30 | - | TGTGCCTGGAGGCAGGGGATTTCCCCCCACTACGAGCAGTACTTC | CAWRQGISPHYEQYF
- | TRBJ1-1 | TRBV15 | - | TGTGCCACCAGCACAGTACAGGGGAACACTGAAGCTTTCTTT | CATSTVQGNTEAFF
- | TRBJ2-5 | TRBV7-3 | - | TGTGCCAGCAGCCCGCAGGGCGCCGGGGGAGAGACCCAGTACTTC | CASSPQGAGGETQYF
- | TRBJ1-2 | TRBV5-1 | - | TGCGCCAGCAGCTTGGGACAACAGGCGAGTATCGGAGGCTACACCTTC | CASSLGQQASIGGYTF
- | TRBJ1-5 | TRBV19 | - | TGTGCCAGTACGACCAACGGGGGTTTGGATCAGCCCCAGCATTTT | CASTTNGGLDQPQHF
- | TRBJ2-7 | TRBV5-1 | - | TGCGCCAGCAGCTTGTTTGGCAGCGAGCAGTACTTC | CASSLFGSEQYF
- | TRBJ2-7 | TRBV19 | - | TGTGCCAGTAGTATAACAGGAACCTTGTCCTACGAGCAGTACTTC | CASSITGTLSYEQYF
- | TRBJ2-7 | TRBV6-2/TRBV6-3 | - | TGTGCCAGCAGTCCACGCCTCAGGAAGACCTACGAGCAGTACTTC | CASSPRLRKTYEQYF
TRBD1 | TRBJ2-1 | TRBV24-1 | - | TGTGCCACCAGTGATTCGCAGGGGCAGGGGGACTACAATGAGCAGTTCTTC | CATSDSQGQGDYNEQFF
TRBD2 | TRBJ2-2 | TRBV24-1 | - | TGTGCCACCAGGCGGACTAGCGCCGGGGAGCTGTTTTTT | CATRRTSAGELFF
TRBD1 | TRBJ2-1 | TRBV6-2/TRBV6-3 | once | TGTGCCAGCAGTATACAGGGGGCCCACTACAATGAGCAGTTCTTC | CASSIQGAHYNEQFF
- | TRBJ1-2 | TRBV10-3 | - | TGTGCCATCAGCATGCCAGGAGGTGGCTACACCTTC | CAISMPGGGYTF
- | TRBJ1-1 | TRBV5-4 | few | TGTGCCAGCAGCTTGGAAGCGAGGGACACTGAAGCTTTCTTT | CASSLEARDTEAFF
TRBD1 | TRBJ2-3 | TRBV9 | - | TGTGCCAGCAGCGTAGATGGGGGGACAGGGAGCACAGATACGCAGTATTTT | CASSVDGGTGSTDTQYF
- | TRBJ2-7 | TRBV28 | - | TGTGCCAGCAGTTATGATACCGGGACACTCTCCTACGAGCAGTACTTC | CASSYDTGTLSYEQYF
TRBD1 | TRBJ2-7 | TRBV18 | - | TGTGCCAGCTCACCTGGGACAGGCTCCCTCTACGAGCAGTACTTC | CASSPGTGSLYEQYF
- | TRBJ2-1 | TRBV9 | - | TGTGCCAGCAGCGCGGACTGGACAGTAGGCGGATACAATGAGCAGTTCTTC | CASSADWTVGGYNEQFF
TRBD1 | TRBJ1-2 | TRBV6-4 | - | TGTGCCAGCAGGCCGACAGGGCGCCTCATGTATGGCTACACCTTC | CASRPTGRLMYGYTF
- | TRBJ2-7 | TRBV19 | - | TGTGCCAGTAGTCCGAGTCAGTGGGCCTCCTACGAGCAGTACTTC | CASSPSQWASYEQYF
TRBD1 | TRBJ1-2 | TRBV24-1 | - | TGTGCCACCAGTGATCCCATTACGACAGGGGTGCGCGGCTACACCTTC | CATSDPITTGVRGYTF
TRBD1 | TRBJ1-2 | TRBV5-6 | - | TGTGCCAGCAGCTTAGGGACAGGGGGCCTTGGCTACACCTTC | CASSLGTGGLGYTF
TRBD2 | TRBJ2-7 | TRBV3-1/TRBV3-2 | once | TGTGCCAGCAGCCAATGGGCTAGCGGGAAATACGAGCAGTACTTC | CASSQWASGKYEQYF
TRBD2 | TRBJ2-2 | TRBV27 | - | TGTGCCAGCAGTTTGGACGGGGGGGGCGCCGGGGAGCTGTTTTTT | CASSLDGGGAGELFF
TRBD2 | TRBJ2-1 | TRBV5-6 | once | TGTGCCAGCAGCCCATCTAACCTAGCGGGGGGGCACAAGGGCAATGAGCAGTTCTTC | CASSPSNLAGGHKGNEQFF
- | TRBJ2-7 | TRBV20-1 | - | TGCGGCGTGGGAGTCCCCTACGAGCAGTACTTC | CGVGVPYEQYF
TRBD1 | TRBJ1-6 | TRBV19 | once | TGTGCCAGTAGTATATTCGGGACAGGCAAAAATTCACCCCTCCACTTT | CASSIFGTGKNSPLHF
TRBD1 | TRBJ2-1 | TRBV7-2 | - | TGTGCCAGCAGCCCGCGGACAGGGTCTAATGAGCAGTTCTTC | CASSPRTGSNEQFF
- | TRBJ1-1 | TRBV5-1 | - | TGCGCCAGCAGCTTCGTGGGACAGAACACTGAAGCTTTCTTT | CASSFVGQNTEAFF
- | TRBJ1-2 | TRBV2 | - | TGTGCCAGCAGGGGAGATGGCTACACCTTC | CASRGDGYTF
TRBD1 | TRBJ2-1 | TRBV18 | - | TGTGCCAGCTCACGACAGGGATACAATGAGCAGTTCTTC | CASSRQGYNEQFF
TRBD1 | TRBJ2-7 | TRBV7-9 | - | TGTGCCAGCAGCCGCCAGGGGGCAAAGTACTTC | CASSRQGAKYF
- | TRBJ2-7 | TRBV11-2 | - | TGTGCCAGCAGCTTGGGGGGTTCGTACGAGCAGTACTTC | CASSLGGSYEQYF
- | TRBJ2-4 | TRBV14 | - | TGTGCCAGCAGCCAAGACGGGGACATCCGATGGGCCAAAAACATTCAGTACTTC | CASSQDGDIRWAKNIQYF
TRBD2 | TRBJ2-5 | TRBV20-1 | few | TGCAGTGCTAGTGACCAACTAGCGGGGGTGAGGTTGGAGACCCAGTACTTC | CSASDQLAGVRLETQYF